One sample yielded the 9 T cell receptor beta chains listed below, sequenced in a study of shared clonotypes between healthy human individuals. Produced via immunoSEQ multiplex PCR; TCRdb's table is partial and in-frame only. The sample contains 2 million to 3 million clones, roughly 93% of which appear only once. Sequencing was done on a sample of naive CD4+ T cells from PBMCs. Indicated subset: CD45RA+ positively selected. These receptors originate from a man between 18 and 29 years old in good health. Some clones in this sample may be carry-over from other donors' samples.

The chain uses TRBV5-6 and TRBJ1-5; D perhaps matches TRBD1 (5 bases). The V gene's germline CDR1 is SGHDT and CDR2 YYEEEE. The length of the CDR3 is 16 residues. V was clipped by 1 base and J by 7 bases, with 18 bases between them. The CDR3 coding sequence is TGTGCCAGCAGCTTGTATGGGAAAGGGGTTGGGCAGCCCCAGCATTTT. As protein: CASSLYGKGVGQPQHF.

To note about this clone: The sample has other DNA sequences that encode this CDR3 too. The chain employs TRBV7-3 and TRBJ1-1; D is undetermined. This CDR3 has 14 amino acids. V shed 0 bases and J shed 4 bases, with 9 bases lying between them. Germline CDR1 is SGHTA and CDR2 is FQGTGA. In DNA form, the CDR3 reads TGTGCCAGCAGCTTAACAGGAGTCGGCACTGAAGCTTTCTTT. Translating gives CASSLTGVGTEAFF.

J is TRBJ1-5 and V is TRBV19, with 9 nucleotides matching TRBD1. CDR1 LNHDA and CDR2 SQIVND come from the germline V gene (reference sequence). This CDR3 is 14 amino acids long. The V segment lost 5 bases and the J segment 7 bases; nucleotides outside the gene matches: 6. DNA of the CDR3: TGTGCCAGTAGTTCGGACAGGGGCAGACAGCCCCAGCATTTT. Translating it yields CASSSDRGRQPQHF.

This chain links TRBV5-6 with TRBJ2-1; possible D gene TRBD2, 5 bases. This CDR3 spans 15 amino acids. Germline values: CDR1 SGHDT, CDR2 YYEEEE. With 2 bases removed from V and 3 bases from J, the gap between germline ends came to 12 bases. CDR3 sequence reads: CASSFFSGDYNEQFF. CDR3 bases: TGTGCCAGCAGCTTTTTCAGCGGAGACTACAATGAGCAGTTCTTC. Full variable domain (remainder filled in from reference TRBV5-6 and TRBJ2-1): DAGVTQSPTHLIKTRGQQVTLRCSPKSGHDTVSWYQQALGQGPQFIFQYYEEEERQRGNFPDRFSGHQFPNYSSELNVNALLLGDSALYLCASSFFSGDYNEQFFGPGTRLTVL.

This clone was seen a single time. The V call is TRBV7-2, the J call TRBJ1-5; D is possibly TRBD1 (6 bases). Germline V lookup: CDR1 SGHTA, CDR2 FQGNSA. CDR3 length equals 15 residues. The V end was cut by 5 bases, the J end by 6 bases, with 17 bases between. CDR3 region: CASSLRQGISQPQHF. The CDR3 DNA follows: TGTGCCAGCAGCCTTCGGCAGGGGATCAGTCAGCCCCAGCATTTT.

The chain employs TRBV27 and TRBJ1-2, with 7 positions matching TRBD1. Germline CDR1 reads MNHEY; CDR2 reads SMNVEV (reference sequence). This CDR3 has 16 residues. The J segment lost 2 bases and the V segment lost 3 bases, leaving 9 bases of the junction unmatched. The CDR3: CASSFSSRQGNYGYTF. In nucleotides, the CDR3 is TGTGCCAGCAGTTTCTCCAGTCGACAGGGAAACTATGGCTACACCTTC.

The rearrangement links TRBV5-1 to TRBJ2-1; 12 bases are shared with TRBD2. CDR3 length equals 15 residues. The germline V gene encodes CDR1 SGHRS and CDR2 YFSETQ. The junction had 5 bases not matched to a gene; V was cut back by 4 bases and J by 6 bases. The CDR3 loop reads CASSPLTSGGNEQFF. The CDR3 region has the DNA TGCGCCAGCAGCCCCTTGACTAGCGGGGGCAATGAGCAGTTCTTC.

This sequence joins TRBV5-6 and TRBJ2-3; D gene unclear. The CDR3 extends over 17 amino acids. Germline CDR1 SGHDT, CDR2 YYEEEE. V was shortened by 5 bases and J by 2 bases, with 21 bases between the two germline ends. The CDR3 DNA follows: TGTGCCAGCAGTTCTGAGAAGACCCGACCTTCCACAGATACGCAGTATTTT. This encodes CASSSEKTRPSTDTQYF.

The rearrangement joins TRBV27 to TRBJ2-1, with D possibly matching TRBD1 (5 bases). The length of the CDR3 is 15 residues. Trimming took 10 bases from V and 8 from J, leaving 24 bases between them. Germline V CDR1 and CDR2: MNHEY, SMNVEV (reference sequence). The CDR3 loop is CATQGSPPQNDEQFF. The CDR3 DNA follows: TGTGCCACCCAGGGTTCCCCTCCTCAGAACGATGAGCAGTTCTTC.